This T cell receptor (beta chain) was retrieved from a study of long-term antiretroviral therapy in people with HIV. For each donor, at least one pre-ART and at least two post-ART PBMC samples were available. Every participant with HIV received treatment in the United States. Study outcomes and limitations: Collection of the blood, which took place between the mid-2000s and the late 2010s, possibly occurred under older ART regimens.

Germline CDR1 SGHDN, CDR2 FVKESK. The CDR3 consists of 16 residues. Trimming at V came to 3 bases and at J to 3 bases, leaving 9 bases not matched to a gene. Survey-level resolution applied to immunoSEQ assay v3.0. Repertoires were generated with immunoSEQ multiplex PCR, while TCRdb's copy carries only in-frame clones and drops some. Counted here are some 20,000 clones, 70% to 85% occurring once; the ten biggest clones make up roughly 8.6%. Note on this clone: What it binds is unknown.

The chain has TRBV14 and TRBJ2-7; TRBD1 aligns across 9 bases. The receptor's source is a man aged 18 to 30 with HIV. Sample: unsorted PBMCs, taken 0.9 years after starting antiretroviral therapy. This chain's CDR3 is CASSHRDRGVDYEQYF. CDR3 coding DNA: TGTGCCAGCAGCCACCGAGACAGGGGGGTTGACTACGAGCAGTACTTC. Full variable domain (missing parts from reference TRBV14 and TRBJ2-7): EAGVTQFPSHSVIEKGQTVTLRCDPISGHDNLYWYRRVMGKEIKFLLHFVKESKQDESGMPNNRFLAERTGGTYSTLKVQPAELEDSGVYFCASSHRDRGVDYEQYFGPGTRLTVT.